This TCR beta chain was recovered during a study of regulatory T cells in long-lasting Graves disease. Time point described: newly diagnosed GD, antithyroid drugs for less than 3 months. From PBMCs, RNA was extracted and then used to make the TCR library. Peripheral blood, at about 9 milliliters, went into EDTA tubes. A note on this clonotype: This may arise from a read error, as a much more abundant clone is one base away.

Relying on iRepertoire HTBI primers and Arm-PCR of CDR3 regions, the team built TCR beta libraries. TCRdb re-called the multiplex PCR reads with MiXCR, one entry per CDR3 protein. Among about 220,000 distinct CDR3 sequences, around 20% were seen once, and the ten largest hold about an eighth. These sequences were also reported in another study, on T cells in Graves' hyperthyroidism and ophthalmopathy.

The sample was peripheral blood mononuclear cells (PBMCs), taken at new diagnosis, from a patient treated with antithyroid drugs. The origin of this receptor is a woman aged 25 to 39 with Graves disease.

The CDR3 region is CASSLAGSGGDTIYF. CDR3 coding DNA: TGTGCCAGCAGCCTGGCAGGGTCTGGTGGAGACACCATATATTTT. The chain combines TRBV3-1 with TRBJ1-3; D possibly corresponds to TRBD1 (5 bases). The CDR3 has 15 amino acids. Germline-derived CDR1 and CDR2 are LGHDT and YNNKEL (reference sequence).